These 16 T cell receptor beta chains share one sample of origin, sequenced in a study of blood T cell repertoires in COVID-19. Assay used: immunoSEQ multiplex PCR; TCRdb lists only in-frame clones, some missing. The sample yields 130,000 or so clones, 70% to 80% seen once. The material sequenced was peripheral blood. The receptor set was obtained from a human donor in a cohort sampled during active COVID-19.

This chain uses TRBV6-5 with TRBJ1-4, with TRBD1 as a possible D gene (5 bases). The CDR3 runs 15 residues. CDR1 is MNHEY, CDR2 SVGAGI, per germline. The ends were cut back, 1 base at V and 5 bases at J, with 11 bases in the middle. CDR3 DNA sequence: TGTGCCAGCAGTTACTACGGTCGGACAAATGAAAAACTGTTTTTT. It specifies CASSYYGRTNEKLFF.

CDR3 nucleotide sequence: TGTGCCAGCAGTTACTCGAGAGGGGGCAGCCCCGGCTACACCTTC. Protein product: CASSYSRGGSPGYTF. This chain connects TRBV6-5 to TRBJ1-2, with 7 positions matching TRBD1. Unmatched junction bases numbered 9, after V lost 0 bases and J lost 8 bases. CDR3 length: 15 amino acids. Germline CDR1 reads MNHEY; CDR2 reads SVGAGI.

This clone is termed medium-sized. The chain couples TRBV5-6 to TRBJ2-7, with 10 bases matching TRBD2. CDR3 size: 14 residues. The germline V gene has CDR1 SGHDT and CDR2 YYEEEE. Losses at the gene ends were 4 bases for V and 3 bases for J; bases not matched to a gene: 4. CDR3 loop: CASSQTSGYYEQYF. The CDR3 DNA is TGTGCCAGCAGCCAGACTAGCGGGTACTACGAGCAGTACTTC.

The J gene is TRBJ2-7, the V gene TRBV28; the D gene is possibly TRBD2 (6 bases). Germline V CDR1 and CDR2: MDHEN, SYDVKM. V was cut by 5 bases and J by 1 base, with 15 bases left in between. The CDR3 runs to 15 residues. This chain's CDR3 is CASSDPGLESYEQYF. DNA of the CDR3: TGTGCCAGCAGTGATCCGGGACTGGAGTCCTACGAGCAGTACTTC. Variable domain in full (rest from reference TRBV28 and TRBJ2-7): DVKVTQSSRYLVKRTGEKVFLECVQDMDHENMFWYRQDPGLGLRLIYFSYDVKMKEKGDIPEGYSVSREKKERFSLILESASTNQTSMYLCASSDPGLESYEQYFGPGTRLTVT.

The chain combines TRBV28 with TRBJ2-7; 10 bases agree with TRBD2. CDR1 and CDR2 from the germline V gene are MDHEN and SYDVKM. J was trimmed by 9 bases and V by 5 bases; bases with no gene match: 10. This CDR3 contains 14 residues. CDR3 amino acids: CASSIAGGRVMQYF. The CDR3 region has the DNA TGTGCCAGCAGTATAGCGGGGGGCCGGGTTATGCAGTACTTC.

The chain employs TRBV18 and TRBJ1-6, with 7 bases identical to TRBD1. The germline V gene has CDR1 KGHSH and CDR2 LQKENI. This CDR3 has 18 residues. The V segment lost 4 bases and the J segment 3 bases; nucleotides outside the gene matches: 12. CDR3: CASSLEEKGGSYNSPLHF. In DNA form, the CDR3 reads TGTGCCAGCTCACTCGAGGAGAAAGGGGGCAGCTATAATTCACCCCTCCACTTT.

The chain joins TRBV6-5 to TRBJ2-7; 7 nucleotides line up with TRBD1. Germline loops: CDR1 MNHEY, CDR2 SVGAGI. V was clipped by 5 bases and J by 2 bases; unmatched bases: 9. The CDR3 covers 15 residues. The DNA for the CDR3 is TGTGCCAGCAGTCCCGACAGGGAAGGGACCTACGAGCAGTACTTC. Its protein is CASSPDREGTYEQYF.

V gene TRBV2 combines with J gene TRBJ2-5; 14 bases are shared with TRBD2. Germline V gene lookup returns CDR1 SNHLY and CDR2 FYNNEI. Trimming cost V 8 bases and J 5 bases; bases outside gene matches: 7. The CDR3 extends over 15 amino acids. The DNA of the CDR3 is TGTGCCAGCGGGACTAGCGGGAGTGTTCCGGAGACCCAGTACTTC. Translation: CASGTSGSVPETQYF.

The chain joins TRBV30 to TRBJ2-7; a possible D gene is TRBD1 (5 bases). The ends were cut back, 5 bases at V and 4 bases at J, with 15 bases in the middle. CDR3 length: 13 amino acids. Looked up from germline, CDR1 is GTSNPN and CDR2 is SVGIG (reference sequence). In DNA, the CDR3 is TGTGCCTGGGACAGAATCCGCAATTACGAGCAGTACTTC. This translates into CAWDRIRNYEQYF.

The V gene is TRBV5-6, the J gene TRBJ1-1; D remains unclear. Trimming took 1 base from V and 5 from J, leaving 12 bases between them. Germline CDR1 is SGHDT and CDR2 is YYEEEE. The CDR3 spans 14 residues. The CDR3 here is CASSLTWSSTEAFF. CDR3 in DNA: TGTGCCAGCAGCTTGACTTGGTCTAGTACTGAAGCTTTCTTT.

The rearrangement joins TRBV3-1 (or the pseudogene TRBV3-2) to TRBJ2-4; possibly TRBD1 for D (5 bases). This CDR3 has 16 amino acids. The V and J ends lost 4 bases and 2 bases respectively, with 15 bases between them. CDR1 is LGHDT and CDR2 is YNNKEL in the germline V gene (reference sequence). The CDR3 nucleotides read TGTGCCAGCAGCCTTCGACAGACCCGGACCAAAAACATTCAGTACTTC. It codes for CASSLRQTRTKNIQYF.

The rearrangement links TRBV19 to TRBJ2-7; 13 bases match TRBD2. V trimming: 4 bases; J trimming: 9 bases; junction bases outside the gene matches: 15. Germline V gene lookup returns CDR1 LNHDA and CDR2 SQIVND (reference sequence). CDR3 length equals 17 residues. The CDR3 reads CASSNLGLAGAGMLQYF. The CDR3 DNA reads as TGTGCCAGTAGTAACCTCGGACTAGCGGGGGCCGGAATGTTGCAGTACTTC.

This chain's CDR3 is CASSSPIEGGRYEQYF. The CDR3 bases are TGCGCCAGCAGCTCCCCTATCGAGGGCGGAAGATACGAGCAGTACTTC. The rearrangement uses TRBV5-1 and TRBJ2-7, with D possibly matching TRBD2 (5 bases). The CDR3 runs 16 residues. V was shortened by 3 bases and J by 4 bases, with 20 bases between the two germline ends. Germline V gene data show CDR1 as SGHRS and CDR2 as YFSETQ.

This chain joins TRBV13 and TRBJ2-7; TRBD2 is a possible D gene (6 bases). The CDR3 length is 14 residues. CDR1 PRHDT and CDR2 FYEKMQ come from the germline V gene (reference sequence). V was cut by 5 bases and J by 5 bases, with 16 bases left in between. Here the CDR3 DNA reads TGTGCCAGCAGCCTCACGGCGTCGGGAGACGAGCAGTACTTC. Its protein product is CASSLTASGDEQYF. The whole variable domain, remainder taken from reference TRBV13 and TRBJ2-7, is AAGVIQSPRHLIKEKRETATLKCYPIPRHDTVYWYQQGPGQDPQFLISFYEKMQSDKGSIPDRFSAQQFSDYHSELNMSSLELGDSALYFCASSLTASGDEQYFGPGTRLTVT.

The CDR3 here is CASSQPPLNEQFF. The CDR3 nucleotides are TGTGCCAGCAGCCAACCCCCTCTCAATGAGCAGTTCTTC. The gene calls are TRBV4-2 and TRBJ2-1, with unresolved D. The V end was cut by 2 bases, the J end by 6 bases, with 8 bases between. CDR1 is LGHNA and CDR2 is YNFKEQ in the germline V gene. The CDR3 contains 13 residues.

This sequence joins TRBV25-1 and TRBJ1-5; tentative D call: TRBD1 (5 bases). CDR1 and CDR2 from the germline V gene are MGHDK and SYGVNS. Between the trimmed V and J ends, which lost 3 bases and 4 bases, there was a span of 10 bases. The CDR3 is 14 amino acids. The CDR3 nucleotides are TGTGCCAGCAGTGACCCCAGGGCTAATCAGCCCCAGCATTTT. Translation: CASSDPRANQPQHF.